This TCR beta chain derives from a study of control samples from healthy donors and cancer patients. Clones were sequenced by immunoSEQ multiplex PCR, and TCRdb holds only the in-frame ones, with some missing. This table has 130,000 to 150,000 clones, roughly nine tenths appearing once. Trimming pared 3 bases from V and 0 bases from J, leaving 12 bases between. Germline CDR1 ENHRY, CDR2 SYGVKD. The CDR3 consists of 15 residues. The TCR sequence derives from a young woman in good health. The specimen sequenced was blood. The V and J genes are TRBV10-3 and TRBJ2-7; D not resolved. CDR3 DNA sequence: TGTGCCATCAGTGACCGGATTGGAGCCTCCTACGAGCAGTACTTC. It yields the protein CAISDRIGASYEQYF.